A selection of T cell receptor beta chains follows, all from one sample in a study of blood T cell repertoires in COVID-19. Here immunoSEQ multiplex PCR was the method, and the copy in TCRdb shows in-frame clones only, minus some. Here the sample spans about 290,000 clones, about 85% being singletons. What was sequenced was peripheral blood. Every receptor here comes from a woman in her fifties or sixties with active or convalescent COVID-19. Both conserved end residues are part of each CDR3. D genes are given only for firm matches. Expanded clones get a size class; other rows say once, few or many, or leave the size out.

clone_size,d_call,j_call,v_call,cdr3_aa,cdr3_nt
.,TRBD1,TRBJ2-7,TRBV2,CASSRGTGNNYEQYF,TGTGCCAGCAGCAGAGGGACAGGGAATAACTACGAGCAGTACTTC
few,.,TRBJ1-2,TRBV19,CASRGVTEGRYGYTF,TGTGCCAGTAGGGGCGTGACAGAAGGACGATATGGCTACACCTTC
.,TRBD2,TRBJ2-7,TRBV12-5,CASGLSTSGMGEQYF,TGTGCTAGTGGTTTGTCGACTAGCGGGATGGGCGAGCAGTACTTC
few,.,TRBJ1-6,TRBV19,CASSIAQQNSPLHF,TGTGCCAGTAGTATCGCCCAACAGAATTCACCCCTCCACTTT
.,.,TRBJ1-1,TRBV7-9,CASSPARGANTEAFF,TGTGCCAGCAGCCCGGCTCGGGGAGCGAACACTGAAGCTTTCTTT
.,TRBD1,TRBJ2-1,TRBV5-4,CASSAGTGSYNEQFF,TGTGCCAGCAGCGCCGGGACAGGGTCCTACAATGAGCAGTTCTTC
.,.,TRBJ2-7,TRBV28,CASSFGLGGWSYEQYF,TGTGCCAGCAGTTTCGGTCTGGGAGGCTGGTCCTACGAGCAGTACTTC
.,.,TRBJ1-2,TRBV5-1,CASSFGGAKRTDGYTF,TGCGCCAGCAGCTTTGGGGGGGCAAAGAGAACGGATGGCTACACCTTC
.,.,TRBJ2-1,TRBV24-1,CATSGRVYNEQFF,TGTGCCACCAGTGGGAGGGTCTACAATGAGCAGTTCTTC
once,.,TRBJ2-2,TRBV27,CASSLGEDGELFF,TGTGCCAGCAGTTTAGGAGAAGACGGGGAGCTGTTTTTT
.,TRBD1,TRBJ1-1,TRBV27,CASSLGRTGLNTEAFF,TGTGCCAGCAGTTTAGGCCGGACAGGGCTGAACACTGAAGCTTTCTTT
once,TRBD2,TRBJ2-3,TRBV5-1,CASSLSGGTSTDTQYF,TGCGCCAGCAGCTTGAGCGGGGGGACTAGCACAGATACGCAGTATTTT
.,.,TRBJ2-7,TRBV7-2,CASSLGGLRGYEQYF,TGTGCCAGCAGCTTAGGAGGACTGAGAGGTTACGAGCAGTACTTC
.,.,TRBJ1-5,TRBV5-8,CASSPTGYSNQPQHF,TGTGCCAGCAGCCCCACGGGTTATAGCAATCAGCCCCAGCATTTT
.,.,TRBJ1-5,TRBV15,CATSRDLGLRDQPQHF,TGTGCCACCAGCAGAGATCTAGGACTCCGGGATCAGCCCCAGCATTTT
.,.,TRBJ2-1,TRBV5-1,CASSLGLALDEQFF,TGCGCCAGCAGCTTGGGGCTAGCGTTAGATGAGCAGTTCTTC
.,.,TRBJ2-7,TRBV15,CATSRDALSSYEQYF,TGTGCCACCAGCAGAGACGCACTCTCCTCCTACGAGCAGTACTTC
once,.,TRBJ1-1,TRBV7-9,CASSLAGGQNTEAFF,TGTGCCAGCAGCTTGGCTGGCGGACAGAACACTGAAGCTTTCTTT
.,.,TRBJ1-2,TRBV7-2,CASSPANYGYTF,TGTGCCAGCAGCCCAGCTAACTATGGCTACACCTTC
.,TRBD1,TRBJ1-4,TRBV4-1,CASSQEWSGQGWTNEKLFF,TGCGCCAGCAGCCAAGAATGGTCGGGACAGGGTTGGACTAATGAAAAACTGTTTTTT
.,TRBD1,TRBJ1-3,TRBV19,CASSIRGQGQNTIYF,TGTGCCAGTAGTATCCGCGGACAGGGGCAAAACACCATATATTTT
.,.,TRBJ1-6,TRBV19,CASRVDGVSDSPLHF,TGTGCCAGTAGAGTAGACGGCGTCAGCGATTCACCCCTCCACTTT
.,TRBD1,TRBJ1-4,TRBV6-6,CASSNTGVGEKLFF,TGTGCCAGCAGCAATACAGGGGTTGGTGAAAAACTGTTTTTT
.,TRBD1,TRBJ2-7,TRBV6-6,CASRDSFYEQYF,TGTGCCAGCCGGGACAGTTTTTACGAGCAGTACTTC
.,.,TRBJ2-7,TRBV18,CASSRGQDSYEQYF,TGTGCCAGCTCACGGGGACAAGACTCCTACGAGCAGTACTTC
.,TRBD1,TRBJ1-1,TRBV12-5,CASGLRIQGVEAFF,TGTGCTAGTGGCCTACGAATACAGGGGGTTGAAGCTTTCTTT
.,.,TRBJ2-5,TRBV7-9,CASSPYQETQYF,TGTGCCAGCAGCCCGTACCAAGAGACCCAGTACTTC